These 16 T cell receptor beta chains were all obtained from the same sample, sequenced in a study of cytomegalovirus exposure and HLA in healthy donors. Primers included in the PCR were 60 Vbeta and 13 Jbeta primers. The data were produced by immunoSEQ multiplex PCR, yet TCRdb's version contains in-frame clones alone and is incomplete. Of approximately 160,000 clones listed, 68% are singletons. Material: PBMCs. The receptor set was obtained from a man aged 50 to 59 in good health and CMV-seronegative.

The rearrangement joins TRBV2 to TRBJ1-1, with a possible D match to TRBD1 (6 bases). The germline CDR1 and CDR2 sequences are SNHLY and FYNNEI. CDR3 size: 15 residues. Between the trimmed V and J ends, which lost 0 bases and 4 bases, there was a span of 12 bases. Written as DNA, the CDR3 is TGTGCCAGCAGTGAAGCGCGGGGGGCAGGCACTGAAGCTTTCTTT. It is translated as CASSEARGAGTEAFF.

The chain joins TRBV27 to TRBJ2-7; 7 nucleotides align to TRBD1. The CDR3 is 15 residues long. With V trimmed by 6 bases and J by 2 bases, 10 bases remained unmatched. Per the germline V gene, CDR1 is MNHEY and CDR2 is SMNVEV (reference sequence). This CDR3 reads CASSPDRVGPYEQYF. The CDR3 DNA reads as TGTGCCAGCAGCCCCGACAGGGTTGGCCCCTACGAGCAGTACTTC.

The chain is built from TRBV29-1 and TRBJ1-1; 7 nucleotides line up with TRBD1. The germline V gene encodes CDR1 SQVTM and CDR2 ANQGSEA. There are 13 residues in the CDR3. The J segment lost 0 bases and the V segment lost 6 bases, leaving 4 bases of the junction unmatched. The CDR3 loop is CSVWTGMNTEAFF. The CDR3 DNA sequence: TGCAGCGTCTGGACAGGCATGAACACTGAAGCTTTCTTT.

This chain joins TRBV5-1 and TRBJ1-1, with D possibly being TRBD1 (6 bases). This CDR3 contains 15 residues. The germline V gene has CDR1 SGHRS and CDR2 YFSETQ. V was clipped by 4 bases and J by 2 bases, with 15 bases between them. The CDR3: CASSPGRGGNTEAFF. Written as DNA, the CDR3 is TGCGCCAGCAGCCCCGGCAGGGGCGGAAACACTGAAGCTTTCTTT.

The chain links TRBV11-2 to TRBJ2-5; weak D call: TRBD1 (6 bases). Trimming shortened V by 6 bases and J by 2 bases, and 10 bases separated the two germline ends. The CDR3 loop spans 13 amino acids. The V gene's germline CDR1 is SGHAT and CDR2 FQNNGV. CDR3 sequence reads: CASRPGTQETQYF. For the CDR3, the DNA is TGTGCCAGCAGACCAGGGACACAAGAGACCCAGTACTTC.

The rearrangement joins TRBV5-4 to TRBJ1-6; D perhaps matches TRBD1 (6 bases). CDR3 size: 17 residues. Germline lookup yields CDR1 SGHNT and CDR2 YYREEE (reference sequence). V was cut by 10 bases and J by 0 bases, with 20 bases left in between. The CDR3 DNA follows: TGTGCCGTCGAGGACAGTGATTCGAGCTCCTATAATTCACCCCTCCACTTT. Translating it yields CAVEDSDSSSYNSPLHF.

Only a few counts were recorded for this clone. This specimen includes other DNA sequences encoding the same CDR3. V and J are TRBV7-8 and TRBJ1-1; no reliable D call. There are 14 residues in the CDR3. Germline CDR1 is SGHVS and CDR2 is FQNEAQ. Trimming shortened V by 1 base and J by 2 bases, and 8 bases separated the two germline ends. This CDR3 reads CASSLVAGNTEAFF. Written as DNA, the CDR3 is TGTGCCAGCAGCTTAGTTGCGGGAAACACTGAAGCTTTCTTT.

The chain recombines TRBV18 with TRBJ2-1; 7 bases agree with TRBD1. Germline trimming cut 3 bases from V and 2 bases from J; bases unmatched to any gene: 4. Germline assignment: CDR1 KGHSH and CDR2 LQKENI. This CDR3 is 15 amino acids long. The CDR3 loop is CASSPGQAPYNEQFF. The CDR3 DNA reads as TGTGCCAGCTCACCCGGACAGGCGCCCTACAATGAGCAGTTCTTC. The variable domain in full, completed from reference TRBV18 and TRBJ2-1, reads NAGVMQNPRHLVRRRGQEARLRCSPMKGHSHVYWYRQLPEEGLKFMVYLQKENIIDESGMPKERFSAEFPKEGPSILRIQQVVRGDSAAYFCASSPGQAPYNEQFFGPGTRLTVL.

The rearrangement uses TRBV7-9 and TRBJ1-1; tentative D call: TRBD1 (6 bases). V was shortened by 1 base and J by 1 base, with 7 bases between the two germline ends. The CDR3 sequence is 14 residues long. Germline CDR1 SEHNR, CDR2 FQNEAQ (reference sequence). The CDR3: CASSLGGGNTEAFF. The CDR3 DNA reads TGTGCCAGCAGCTTAGGAGGGGGGAACACTGAAGCTTTCTTT. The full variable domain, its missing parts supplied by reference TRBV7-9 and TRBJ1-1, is DTGVSQNPRHKITKRGQNVTFRCDPISEHNRLYWYRQTLGQGPEFLTYFQNEAQLEKSRLLSDRFSAERPKGSFSTLEIQRTEQGDSAMYLCASSLGGGNTEAFFGQGTRLTVV.

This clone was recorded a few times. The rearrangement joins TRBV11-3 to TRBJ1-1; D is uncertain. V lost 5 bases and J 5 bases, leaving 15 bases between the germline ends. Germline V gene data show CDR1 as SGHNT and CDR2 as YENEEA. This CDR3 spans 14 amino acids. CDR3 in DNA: TGTGCCAGCAGCCTTACGGGGAGTACGACTGAAGCTTTCTTT. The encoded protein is CASSLTGSTTEAFF.

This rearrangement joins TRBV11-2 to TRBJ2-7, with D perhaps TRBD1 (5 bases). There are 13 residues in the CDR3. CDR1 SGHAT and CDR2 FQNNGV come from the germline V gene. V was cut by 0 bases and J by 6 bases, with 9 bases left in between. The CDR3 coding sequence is TGTGCCAGCAGCTTAGACAGGGTCGGCGAGCAGTACTTC. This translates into CASSLDRVGEQYF.

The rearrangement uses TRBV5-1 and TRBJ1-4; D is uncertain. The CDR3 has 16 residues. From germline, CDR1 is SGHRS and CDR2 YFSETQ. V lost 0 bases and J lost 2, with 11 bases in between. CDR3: CASSLGAWETNEKLFF. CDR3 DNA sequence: TGCGCCAGCAGCTTGGGGGCGTGGGAGACTAATGAAAAACTGTTTTTT.

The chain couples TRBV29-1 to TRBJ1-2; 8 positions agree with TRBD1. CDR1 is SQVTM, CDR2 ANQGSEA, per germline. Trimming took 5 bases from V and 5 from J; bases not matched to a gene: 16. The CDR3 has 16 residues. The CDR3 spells CSVYKTGAKLPYGYTF. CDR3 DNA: TGCAGCGTTTATAAGACAGGGGCTAAACTGCCTTATGGCTACACCTTC.

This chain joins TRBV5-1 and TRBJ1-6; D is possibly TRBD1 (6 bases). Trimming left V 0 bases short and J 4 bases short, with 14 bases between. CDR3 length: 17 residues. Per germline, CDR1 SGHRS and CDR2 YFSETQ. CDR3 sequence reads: CASSLETGSGYNSPLHF. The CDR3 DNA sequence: TGCGCCAGCAGCTTGGAAACAGGGTCGGGGTATAATTCACCCCTCCACTTT.

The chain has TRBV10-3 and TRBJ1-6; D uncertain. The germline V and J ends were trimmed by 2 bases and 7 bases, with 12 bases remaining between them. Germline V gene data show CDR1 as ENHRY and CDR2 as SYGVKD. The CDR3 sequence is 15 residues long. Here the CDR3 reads CAISESRRNNSPLHF. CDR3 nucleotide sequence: TGTGCCATCAGTGAGAGTCGGAGAAACAATTCACCCCTCCACTTT.

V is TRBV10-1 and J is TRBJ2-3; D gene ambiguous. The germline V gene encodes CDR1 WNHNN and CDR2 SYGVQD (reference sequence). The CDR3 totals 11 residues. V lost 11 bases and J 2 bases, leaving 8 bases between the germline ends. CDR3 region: CACLFTDTQYF. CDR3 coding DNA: TGCGCCTGTCTATTCACAGATACGCAGTATTTT.